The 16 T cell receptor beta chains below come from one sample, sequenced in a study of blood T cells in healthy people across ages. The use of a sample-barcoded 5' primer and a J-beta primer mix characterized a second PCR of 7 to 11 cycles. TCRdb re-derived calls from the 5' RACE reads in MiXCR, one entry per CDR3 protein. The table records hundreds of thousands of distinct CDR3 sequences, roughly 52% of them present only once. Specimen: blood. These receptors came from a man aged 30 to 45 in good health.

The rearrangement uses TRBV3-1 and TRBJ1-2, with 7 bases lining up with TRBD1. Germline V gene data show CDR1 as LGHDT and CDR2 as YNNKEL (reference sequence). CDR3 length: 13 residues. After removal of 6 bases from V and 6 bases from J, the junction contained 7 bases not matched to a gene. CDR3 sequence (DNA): TGTGCCAGCAGATCGACAGGGTACGATGGCTACACCTTC. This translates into CASRSTGYDGYTF.

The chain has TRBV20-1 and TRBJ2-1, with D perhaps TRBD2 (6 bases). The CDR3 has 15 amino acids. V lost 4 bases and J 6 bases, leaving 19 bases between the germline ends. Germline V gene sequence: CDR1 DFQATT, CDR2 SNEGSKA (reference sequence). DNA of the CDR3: TGCAGTGCTACAGGCTACGGGGGAACGAGCAATGAGCAGTTCTTC. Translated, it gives CSATGYGGTSNEQFF.

The CDR3 region has the DNA TGCGCCAGCAGCTCGGGGACAGATCTTACTTCACCCCTCCACTTT. Its translation is CASSSGTDLTSPLHF. The chain combines TRBV5-1 with TRBJ1-6; 7 bases line up with TRBD1. From germline, CDR1 is SGHRS and CDR2 YFSETQ. J lost 9 bases, V lost 3 bases, and 9 bases had no gene match. CDR3 length: 15 residues.

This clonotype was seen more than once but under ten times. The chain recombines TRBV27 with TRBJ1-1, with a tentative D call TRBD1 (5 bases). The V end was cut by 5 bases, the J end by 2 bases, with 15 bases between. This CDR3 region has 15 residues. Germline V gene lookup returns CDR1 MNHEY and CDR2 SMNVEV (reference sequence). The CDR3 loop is CASSPRGGYNTEAFF. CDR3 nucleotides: TGTGCCAGCAGTCCACGGGGGGGGTACAACACTGAAGCTTTCTTT.

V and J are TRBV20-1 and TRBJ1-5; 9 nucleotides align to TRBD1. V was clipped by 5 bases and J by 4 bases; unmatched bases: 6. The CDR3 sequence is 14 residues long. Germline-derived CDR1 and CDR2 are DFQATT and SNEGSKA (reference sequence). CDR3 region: CSALGGTGNQPQHF. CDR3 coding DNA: TGCAGTGCTCTCGGTGGGACAGGGAATCAGCCCCAGCATTTT.

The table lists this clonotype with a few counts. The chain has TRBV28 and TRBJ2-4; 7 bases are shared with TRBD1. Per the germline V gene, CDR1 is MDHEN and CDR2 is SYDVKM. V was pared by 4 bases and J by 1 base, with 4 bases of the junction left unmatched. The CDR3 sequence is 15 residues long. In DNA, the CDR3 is TGTGCCAGCAGTTCGGGACAGATTGCCAAAAACATTCAGTACTTC. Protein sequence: CASSSGQIAKNIQYF.

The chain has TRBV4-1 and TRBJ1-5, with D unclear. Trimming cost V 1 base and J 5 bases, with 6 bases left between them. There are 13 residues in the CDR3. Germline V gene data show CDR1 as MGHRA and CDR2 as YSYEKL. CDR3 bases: TGCGCCAGCAGCCAAGGGGCCGATCAGCCCCAGCATTTT. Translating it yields CASSQGADQPQHF.

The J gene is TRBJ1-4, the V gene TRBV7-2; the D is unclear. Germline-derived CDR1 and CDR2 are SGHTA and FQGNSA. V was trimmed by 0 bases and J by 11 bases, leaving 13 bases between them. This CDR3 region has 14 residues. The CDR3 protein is CASSLAVEAGKLFF. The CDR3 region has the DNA TGTGCCAGCAGCTTAGCGGTGGAGGCGGGCAAACTGTTTTTT.

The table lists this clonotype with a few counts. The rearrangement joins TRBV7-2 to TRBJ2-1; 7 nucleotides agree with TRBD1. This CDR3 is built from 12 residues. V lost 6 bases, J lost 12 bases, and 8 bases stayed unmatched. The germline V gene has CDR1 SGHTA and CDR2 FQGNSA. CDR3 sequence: CASSLRQGSQFF. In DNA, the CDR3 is TGTGCCAGCAGTTTACGACAGGGCTCGCAGTTCTTC. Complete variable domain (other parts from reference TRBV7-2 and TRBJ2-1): GAGVSQSPSNKVTEKGKDVELRCDPISGHTALYWYRQSLGQGLEFLIYFQGNSAPDKSGLPSDRFSAERTGGSVSTLTIQRTQQEDSAVYLCASSLRQGSQFFGPGTRLTVL.

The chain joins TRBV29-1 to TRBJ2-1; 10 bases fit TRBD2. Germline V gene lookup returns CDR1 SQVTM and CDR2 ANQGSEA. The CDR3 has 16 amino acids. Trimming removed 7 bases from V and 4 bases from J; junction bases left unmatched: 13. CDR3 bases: TGCAGCGCTGATTTTTCAAGCGGGGGGGGATACAATGAGCAGTTCTTC. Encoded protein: CSADFSSGGGYNEQFF.

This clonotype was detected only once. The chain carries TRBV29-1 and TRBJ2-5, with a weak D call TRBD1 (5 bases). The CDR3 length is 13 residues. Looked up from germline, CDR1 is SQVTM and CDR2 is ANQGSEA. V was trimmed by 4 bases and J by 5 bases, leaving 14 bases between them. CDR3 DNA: TGCAGCGTTGCCAGGGCTCGTCGGGAGACCCAGTACTTC. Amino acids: CSVARARRETQYF. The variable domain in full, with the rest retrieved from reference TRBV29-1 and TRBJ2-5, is SAVISQKPSRDICQRGTSLTIQCQVDSQVTMMFWYRQQPGQSLTLIATANQGSEATYESGFVIDKFPISRPNLTFSTLTVSNMSPEDSSIYLCSVARARRETQYFGPGTRLLVL.

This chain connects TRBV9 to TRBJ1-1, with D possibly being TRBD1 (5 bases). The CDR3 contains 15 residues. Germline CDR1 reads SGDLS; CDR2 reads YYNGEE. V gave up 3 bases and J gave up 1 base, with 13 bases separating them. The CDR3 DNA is TGTGCCAGCAGCGCCCCAGGGTGGGGGAACACTGAAGCTTTCTTT. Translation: CASSAPGWGNTEAFF.

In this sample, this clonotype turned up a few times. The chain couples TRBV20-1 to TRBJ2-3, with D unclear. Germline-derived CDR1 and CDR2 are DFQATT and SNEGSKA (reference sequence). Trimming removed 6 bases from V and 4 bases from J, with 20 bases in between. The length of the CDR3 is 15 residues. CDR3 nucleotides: TGCAGTGCCAAGGAACCTTCCCGTAGGGCAGATACGCAGTATTTT. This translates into CSAKEPSRRADTQYF.

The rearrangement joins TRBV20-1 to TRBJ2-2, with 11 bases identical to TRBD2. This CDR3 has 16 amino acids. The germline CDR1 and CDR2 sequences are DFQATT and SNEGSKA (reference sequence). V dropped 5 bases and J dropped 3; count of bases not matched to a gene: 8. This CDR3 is CSAPSIAGGDTGELFF. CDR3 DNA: TGCAGTGCTCCTTCAATAGCGGGGGGGGACACCGGGGAGCTGTTTTTT.

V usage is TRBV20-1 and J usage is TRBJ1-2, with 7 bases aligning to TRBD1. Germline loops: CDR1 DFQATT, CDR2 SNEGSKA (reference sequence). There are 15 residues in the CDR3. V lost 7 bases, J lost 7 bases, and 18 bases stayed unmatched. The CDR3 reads CSVSQTGLVVGGYTF. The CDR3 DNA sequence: TGCAGTGTTAGCCAGACAGGGTTAGTTGTGGGTGGCTACACCTTC.

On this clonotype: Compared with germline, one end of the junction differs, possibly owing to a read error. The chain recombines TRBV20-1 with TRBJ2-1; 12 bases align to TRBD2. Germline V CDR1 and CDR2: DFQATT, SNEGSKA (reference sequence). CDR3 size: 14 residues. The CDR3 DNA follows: TGCAGTGTTAGAAGACTAGCGGGAGTCAATGAGCAGTTCTTC. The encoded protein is CSVRRLAGVNEQFF.